A selection of T cell receptor beta chains follows, all from one sample in a study of blood T cell repertoires in COVID-19. Profiling relied on immunoSEQ multiplex PCR, and the TCRdb table lists in-frame clones only, not all of them. The table lists some 240,000 clones, 82% of them singletons, with approximately 13% in the top ten. The source material was peripheral blood. These TCRs come from a woman in her sixties or seventies with active or convalescent COVID-19. Each CDR3 is given with its conserved first and last residue. D genes are given only for firm matches. Clone size is given for some rows only: seen once, a few or many times, or a class if the clone is expanded.

D gene: TRBD1; J gene: TRBJ1-2; clone size: many; V gene: TRBV7-9; CDR3 DNA: TGTGCCAGCAGCGACCCCGGGACAGGGAGGGAGGGCTACACCTTC; CDR3 protein: CASSDPGTGREGYTF
D gene: -; J gene: TRBJ1-4; clone size: few; V gene: TRBV29-1; CDR3 DNA: TGCAGCGTTGGGCGGGAACGTAATGAAAAACTGTTTTTT; CDR3 protein: CSVGRERNEKLFF
D gene: TRBD1; J gene: TRBJ1-5; clone size: -; V gene: TRBV23-1; CDR3 DNA: TGCGCCAGCAGTCAGCCGAGGGACAGTTCCAATCAGCCCCAGCATTTT; CDR3 protein: CASSQPRDSSNQPQHF
D gene: TRBD1; J gene: TRBJ1-4; clone size: -; V gene: TRBV3-1/TRBV3-2; CDR3 DNA: TGTGCCAGCAGCCCCCAGGGGGCGGCAACTAATGAAAAACTGTTTTTT; CDR3 protein: CASSPQGAATNEKLFF
D gene: -; J gene: TRBJ1-5; clone size: -; V gene: TRBV6-5; CDR3 DNA: TGTGCCAGCAGACTTGGGGGGGCCTACAATCAGCCCCAGCATTTT; CDR3 protein: CASRLGGAYNQPQHF
D gene: TRBD2; J gene: TRBJ2-1; clone size: -; V gene: TRBV4-1; CDR3 DNA: TGCGCCAGCAGCCAACTAGCGGGGGGGCCTTTTATCGAGAATGAGCAGTTCTTC; CDR3 protein: CASSQLAGGPFIENEQFF
D gene: -; J gene: TRBJ2-7; clone size: once; V gene: TRBV18; CDR3 DNA: TGTGCCAGCTCCCAATCAGTCGGAGACGAGCAGTACTTC; CDR3 protein: CASSQSVGDEQYF
D gene: -; J gene: TRBJ1-2; clone size: once; V gene: TRBV4-3; CDR3 DNA: TGCGCCAGCAGCCAAGGGCTGCTAGGCTATGGCTACACCTTC; CDR3 protein: CASSQGLLGYGYTF
D gene: TRBD1; J gene: TRBJ1-2; clone size: -; V gene: TRBV19; CDR3 DNA: TGTGCCAGTAGTATCGGCGGCCCACAGGGGGCATATGGCTACACCTTC; CDR3 protein: CASSIGGPQGAYGYTF
D gene: TRBD1; J gene: TRBJ1-4; clone size: -; V gene: TRBV19; CDR3 DNA: TGTGCCAGTAGTGCCGGGACAGTCGAGGAAAAACTGTTTTTT; CDR3 protein: CASSAGTVEEKLFF
D gene: -; J gene: TRBJ1-4; clone size: -; V gene: TRBV23-1; CDR3 DNA: TGCGCCAGCAGTCAATCTGTCCCGGAAAAACTGTTTTTT; CDR3 protein: CASSQSVPEKLFF
D gene: -; J gene: TRBJ1-3; clone size: -; V gene: TRBV5-1; CDR3 DNA: TGCGCCAGCAGCCTTGCGACAGATTACTCTGGAAACACCATATATTTT; CDR3 protein: CASSLATDYSGNTIYF
D gene: -; J gene: TRBJ2-2; clone size: -; V gene: TRBV11-1; CDR3 DNA: TGTGCCAGCAGCTTAGCGTGGAGCCCGAACACCGGGGAGCTGTTTTTT; CDR3 protein: CASSLAWSPNTGELFF